The clone carrying this TCR beta chain was counted between two and nine times. Its matching antigen is unknown. These data come from a study of T cells after yellow fever vaccination. The CDR3 loop spans 13 amino acids. The V gene's germline CDR1 is MNHNY and CDR2 SVGAGI (reference sequence). V was clipped by 3 bases and J by 7 bases, with 10 bases between them. Study-wide points: Abundant clonotypes (contaminants from the bulk population) could be present in FACS-sorted repertoires. Subsequent to the booster, the majority of primary-vaccination clones reappeared (around 95% CD4, 88% CD8). On re-exposure, the response was weaker but peaked faster, at day 5 versus 15.

The study made its TCR cDNA through 5'RACE template switching. That step introduced a universal primer site along with UMIs. Each CDR3 protein gets one entry after TCRdb re-called the 5' RACE reads with MiXCR. Counted here are 300,000 to 350,000 distinct CDR3 sequences, 3% to 4.5% occurring once; the ten biggest clones make up 20% to 30%. The receptor was derived from a man aged 18 to 29 who received the YFV17D yellow fever vaccine. Source: PBMCs, taken 5 days after the yellow fever booster vaccination. The chain uses TRBV6-6 and TRBJ2-1; a weak D match, TRBD2 (5 bases). The CDR3 DNA reads TGTGCCAGCAGTTATCGTCGGGATAATGAGCAGTTCTTC. Translation gives CASSYRRDNEQFF.